This is a list of T cell receptor beta chains from one sample in a study of human T cells and chemical hapten exposure. TCRdb passed the RACE reads through MiXCR, listing each CDR3 protein once. This sample yields tens of thousands of distinct CDR3 sequences, of which about 9.3% are seen a single time; around 7% belongs to the top ten. The sequencing used whole blood, collected in connection with sensitization to the hapten diphenylcyclopropenone (DPC). These receptors were taken from a woman in her forties or fifties with alopecia areata. Some clones in this sample may be carry-over from other donors' samples. CDR3s include the opening cysteine and the closing phenylalanine or tryptophan. The D gene is left open where the match is weak. Where a row states a size, it is once, few, many or the class of an expanded clone; other rows omit it.

>TRBV7-9|TRBD1|few|TRBJ1-1
TGTGCCAGCAGCTTTGGCAGGGGGCACGCGGGATCTGAAGCTTTCTTT
CASSFGRGHAGSEAFF
>TRBV7-8|-|many|TRBJ1-2
TGTGCCAGCAGCCCCCTAGACGGGAACTATGGCTACACCTTC
CASSPLDGNYGYTF
>TRBV3-1|-|-|TRBJ2-7
TGTGCCAGCAGCCAAGTAAGTTCCCAGGGGGAGCAGTACTTC
CASSQVSSQGEQYF
>TRBV6-4|-|few|TRBJ2-3
TGTGCCAGCAGTGAATCCGAGGCGGATACGCAGTATTTT
CASSESEADTQYF
>TRBV20-1|-|many|TRBJ2-5
TGCAGTGCGGATCAAGAGACCCAGTACTTC
CSADQETQYF
>TRBV29-1|-|many|TRBJ2-7
TGCAGCGTGGGGACAGCGGGCCGTCCCTACGAGCAGTACTTC
CSVGTAGRPYEQYF
>TRBV7-3|TRBD2|-|TRBJ2-3
TGTGCCAGCAGCTCGGTAGCGGGAGTGGTAGATACGCAGTATTTT
CASSSVAGVVDTQYF
>TRBV20-1|-|many|TRBJ2-3
TGCAGTGCTAGCGTCGATTCGCGGGGTATAAGCACAGATACGCAGTATTTT
CSASVDSRGISTDTQYF
>TRBV20-1|TRBD2|many|TRBJ2-3
TGCAGTGCCACCACTAGCGGGAGTACAGATACGCAGTATTTT
CSATTSGSTDTQYF
>TRBV29-1|TRBD2|-|TRBJ2-1
TGCAGCGTTGAATTACTAGCGGGAGGGAACAATGAGCAGTTCTTC
CSVELLAGGNNEQFF
>TRBV7-2|-|-|TRBJ2-3
TGTGCCAGCAGCTACAGGTTCACAGATACGCAGTATTTT
CASSYRFTDTQYF
>TRBV18|TRBD2|many|TRBJ2-7
TGTGCCAGCTCACCAGCTAGCGGGAGAGGAGAGCAGTACTTC
CASSPASGRGEQYF
>TRBV12-3/TRBV12-4|TRBD2|-|TRBJ2-7
TGTGCCAGCAGTCCCTTGGGGGGGCTAGCGGGAGGGGATCCGAACGAGCAGTACTTC
CASSPLGGLAGGDPNEQYF
>TRBV9|-|few|TRBJ1-4
TGTGCCAGCAGCGTAGATCCTAATGAAAAACTGTTTTTT
CASSVDPNEKLFF
>TRBV6-1|-|few|TRBJ2-1
TGTGCCAGCACGGGTCTACCCTACAATGAGCAGTTCTTC
CASTGLPYNEQFF
>TRBV3-1|-|few|TRBJ2-7
TGTGCCAGCAGCCAGGCGGGTGGTTACGAGCAGTACTTC
CASSQAGGYEQYF
>TRBV19|TRBD1|-|TRBJ1-4
TGTGCCAGTAGTGCGCCACCGGGACAGCATCTGTTTTTT
CASSAPPGQHLFF
>TRBV5-1|-|many|TRBJ1-1
TGCGCCAGCAGCGTAGACCGAAACACTGAAGCTTTCTTT
CASSVDRNTEAFF
>TRBV18|-|-|TRBJ1-1
TGTGCCAGCTCGGGGGAGTCCGACACTGAAGCTTTCTTT
CASSGESDTEAFF
>TRBV20-1|TRBD2|many|TRBJ2-5
TGCAGTGCGCGACTAGCGGGAATAGGAGAGACCCAGTACTTC
CSARLAGIGETQYF
>TRBV19|-|many|TRBJ2-1
TGTGCCAGTAGTTCCCCTCCCGGGAGCTTCCACAATGAGCAGTTCTTC
CASSSPPGSFHNEQFF
>TRBV11-2|-|-|TRBJ2-5
TGTGCCAGCAGCCCACCCTTGGTACAGGGCGGGACCCAGTACTTC
CASSPPLVQGGTQYF
>TRBV19|-|-|TRBJ2-1
TGTGCCAGTAGCGACGCTATCGGGATCTACAATGAGCAGTTCTTC
CASSDAIGIYNEQFF
>TRBV21-1|-|many|TRBJ1-2
TGTGCCAGCAGCAAAGGAGGAGGCTACACCTTC
CASSKGGGYTF
>TRBV19|-|-|TRBJ1-2
TGTGCCAGTAACGACATCTTCTATGGCTACACCTTC
CASNDIFYGYTF
>TRBV2|-|many|TRBJ2-7
TGTGCCAGCATAAGGGGGGTTGGTGAGCAGTACTTC
CASIRGVGEQYF
>TRBV5-1|TRBD1|-|TRBJ2-7
TGCGCCAGCAGCTTACGACAGGGAGTCGACGAGCAGTACTTC
CASSLRQGVDEQYF
>TRBV5-1|-|many|TRBJ2-7
TGCGCCAGCAGCTTGGCCGGGACCTACGAGCAGTACTTC
CASSLAGTYEQYF
>TRBV20-1|-|-|TRBJ1-6
TGCAGTGCTCTTCCCGACACGGGGAGAAATTCACCCCTCCACTTT
CSALPDTGRNSPLHF
>TRBV6-5|-|few|TRBJ1-3
TGTGCCAGCAGTTACTCGAATGGGGCAACGGGAAACACCATATATTTT
CASSYSNGATGNTIYF
>TRBV11-2|-|few|TRBJ2-7
TGTGCCAGCATCGAGCTCCGGGACACCTACGAGCAGTACTTC
CASIELRDTYEQYF
>TRBV2|-|-|TRBJ2-7
TGTGCCAGCAGTACTACCTACGAGCAGTACTTC
CASSTTYEQYF
>TRBV20-1|TRBD1|many|TRBJ2-7
TGCAGTGCTACTTCGGTGAGGACAGGGACCTACGAGCAGTACTTC
CSATSVRTGTYEQYF
>TRBV2|-|many|TRBJ1-1
TGTGCCAGCAGTGAACGCACTGAAGCTTTCTTT
CASSERTEAFF
>TRBV20-1|TRBD2|many|TRBJ2-1
TGCAGTGCAAAAAATAGCGGGGGCATCAATGAGCAGTTCTTC
CSAKNSGGINEQFF
>TRBV3-1|-|few|TRBJ1-5
TGTGCCAGCAGCCAAGGGCAGGGAGGCAATCAGCCCCAGCATTTT
CASSQGQGGNQPQHF
>TRBV29-1|TRBD1|many|TRBJ2-3
TGCAGCGGTGAGACAGGGACAGATACGCAGTATTTT
CSGETGTDTQYF
>TRBV28|-|many|TRBJ1-2
TGTGCCAGCAGTTTGGGGGCCCCCCTCGGCTACACCTTC
CASSLGAPLGYTF
>TRBV29-1|-|-|TRBJ2-6
TGCAGCGTTGTTCCCTCTGGGGCCAACGTCCTGACTTTC
CSVVPSGANVLTF
>TRBV27|-|many|TRBJ2-3
TGTGCCAGCAGCTTCCTTGCAGATACGCAGTATTTT
CASSFLADTQYF
>TRBV9|-|-|TRBJ2-1
TGTGCCAGCAGCGCCGGGACAACCCCCTCCAATGAGCAGTTCTTC
CASSAGTTPSNEQFF
>TRBV25-1|-|-|TRBJ2-5
TGTGCCACCCCTGATGGGGAGACCCAGTACTTC
CATPDGETQYF
>TRBV29-1|TRBD1|few|TRBJ2-5
TGCAGCGTAACGGGACAGGACCAAGAGACCCAGTACTTC
CSVTGQDQETQYF
>TRBV7-8|TRBD2|many|TRBJ2-1
TGTGCCAGCAGCTTAAGGAGGACTAGCGGGGGACTGCTATACAATGAGCAGTTCTTC
CASSLRRTSGGLLYNEQFF
>TRBV5-4|-|many|TRBJ1-1
TGTGCCAGCAGCTTGGGTGAGGGGGGAAGGCAAGCTTTCTTT
CASSLGEGGRQAFF
>TRBV18|TRBD1|many|TRBJ1-6
TGTGCCAGCTCACCAAGGACAGGGAAAAATTCACCCCTCCACTTT
CASSPRTGKNSPLHF
>TRBV18|TRBD2|many|TRBJ2-1
TGTGCCAGCTCACTTATGGGACTAGCGGGTTACAATGAGCAGTTCTTC
CASSLMGLAGYNEQFF
>TRBV5-1|-|-|TRBJ1-3
TGCGCCAGCAGCTCGAATACTGGAAACACCATATATTTT
CASSSNTGNTIYF
>TRBV7-9|-|many|TRBJ1-1
TGTGCCAGCAGCTTATACAGGAGTAACACTGAAGCTTTCTTT
CASSLYRSNTEAFF
>TRBV7-9|-|-|TRBJ1-1
TGTGCCAGCACTCTCAAGGGTGAAGCTTTCTTT
CASTLKGEAFF
>TRBV12-3/TRBV12-4|-|few|TRBJ2-1
TGTGCCAGCAGTCGGGACGCCTCCTACAATGAGCAGTTCTTC
CASSRDASYNEQFF